This T cell receptor (beta chain) stems from a study of technical replicates of blood from several donors. The CDR3 is 15 amino acids. The V segment lost 3 bases and the J segment 5 bases; nucleotides outside the gene matches: 7. The germline V gene encodes CDR1 SGDLS and CDR2 YYNGEE. The table came from immunoSEQ multiplex PCR; TCRdb's copy has only in-frame clones and leaves some out. Of roughly 51,000 clones listed, roughly 93% are singletons. The receptor comes from a human donor in good health. Some clones in this sample may be carry-over from other donors' samples. Sequenced sample: PBMCs. This rearrangement joins TRBV9 to TRBJ2-5; 10 bases are shared with TRBD2. The CDR3 protein is CASSASGRAWETQYF. The CDR3 region has the DNA TGTGCCAGCAGCGCAAGCGGGAGGGCCTGGGAGACCCAGTACTTC.